This T cell receptor beta chain appears in the sequencing data of a study of T-cell memory formation after mild COVID-19 (dated by TCRdb to 2020 to 2022). About the investigation overall: TCR sequence clusters from the two donors were largely donor specific. Longitudinal TCRalpha and TCRbeta repertoire sequencing tracked T-cell clones expanding and contracting after mild COVID-19 in two donors. Two young, previously healthy adult volunteers, one female and one male, were included in the cohort.

The CDR3 holds 14 amino acids from the cysteine to the phenylalanine. The read is trimmed to its CDR3 DNA, 42 bases read in frame from base 1. In the germline V gene, CDR1 corresponds to SGHRS and CDR2 to YFSETQ. Germline trimming: 1 base from V, 8 bases from J; junction bases outside gene matches: 5. Ficoll-Paque density gradient centrifugation was used to isolate PBMCs. Comments on this clonotype: Its antigen target is currently unknown. Per-nucleotide qualities are absent, and no much larger clonotype sits a single base away.

The reads were generated on an Illumina NovaSeq 6000. Using 5'RACE with constant-segment primers, TCRalpha and TCRbeta cDNA libraries were constructed, with sample barcodes and unique molecular identifiers added in the process. RNA was extracted from every sample with Trizol reagent. The libraries were amplified in two PCR steps, and the second step added a second sample barcode and Illumina TruSeq adapters. The libraries were sequenced on an Illumina NovaSeq using 2 x 150 bp paired-end reads. In the paper's pipeline: The reads were demultiplexed and collapsed into UMI-guided consensus sequences using migec v1.2.7. Using mixcr v2.1.11, UMI consensuses were aligned to TRA and TRB V and J templates and then assembled into clonotypes. Clonotypes were classified as expanded or contracted when called significant by both edgeR and NoisET, with noise models trained on biological replicates. For edgeR calls, the cutoffs were a false discovery rate-adjusted p below 0.01 and a log2 fold-change threshold of 1. PCA with hierarchical clustering of max-normalized trajectories of the 1000 most abundant clonotypes was used as exploratory dynamics analysis. Separately sequenced CD4+ and CD8+ repertoires were used to assign the CD4 or CD8 phenotype of responding clones. The public reads were quality trimmed at Q25 with fastp and then assembled into clones with MiXCR by TCRdb, keeping productive beta chains. All rows with the same CDR3 protein become a single entry with the most common DNA and genes. TCRdb, not the original authors, processed these V and J calls. The sample contains under 150,000 distinct CDR3 sequences, about 17% of them found a single time. Together, the top ten hold approximately 15% of the sample.

The paper's findings and limits, for the study overall: Contracting CD4+ clones appeared mostly in the CM and EM memory subsets, whereas CD8+ clones were enriched in EMRA. SARS-CoV-2 specificity was not confirmed for the second-wave clones peaking on day 37. Balanced CD4/CD8 phenotypes were observed for clones contracting from day 15 to 85, whereas a bias towards CD4+ was observed for a second wave of clones expanding from day 15 to 37. Some responding clones were found in pre-infection memory, which suggests that pre-existing cross-reactive memory T cells took part in the SARS-CoV-2 response. The study covered only a couple of mild cases, and larger cohorts including severe cases with pre-infection samples were considered necessary.

The sequence came from an adult woman who had mild COVID-19 (a few samples of this study predate the infection). The sample titles of this study are shuffled in the database, so cell type and time point are left out; the donor was told from shared clones. Here the chain combines TRBV5-1 and TRBJ2-1, with TRBD2 matching 8 junction bases. Specimen: PBMCs or a T cell subset sorted from them (not recorded which). The CDR3 protein: CASSLRREGHEQFF. DNA sequence: TGCGCCAGCAGCTTGAGACGGGAGGGCCATGAGCAGTTCTTC. Full variable domain (CDR3 extended with the reference TRBV5-1 and TRBJ2-1 proteins): KAGVTQTPRYLIKTRGQQVTLSCSPISGHRSVSWYQQTPGQGLQFLFEYFSETQRNKGNFPGRFSGRQFSNSRSEMNVSTLELGDSALYLCASSLRREGHEQFFGPGTRLTVL.